These 8 T cell receptor beta chains originate from one sample sequenced in a study of cytomegalovirus exposure and HLA in healthy donors. The PCR ran on 60 Vbeta and 13 Jbeta primers. Measured with immunoSEQ multiplex PCR; TCRdb has only the in-frame clones, and not every one. Of about 170,000 clones listed, 62% were seen once; the top ten hold under 3%. The sequencing sample was made of PBMCs. The receptors here all came from a man between 35 and 55 years old in good health and CMV-seronegative.

This clone occurred a few times. This sequence joins TRBV10-3 and TRBJ2-3; D not resolved. CDR1 and CDR2 (germline): ENHRY, SYGVKD. The CDR3 spans 14 residues. V was clipped by 3 bases and J by 1 base, with 8 bases between them. As DNA, the CDR3 is TGTGCCATCAGTGAAGTAGGAGGCACAGATACGCAGTATTTT. This sequence encodes CAISEVGGTDTQYF.

The chain combines TRBV7-8 with TRBJ1-1, with 7 nucleotides matching TRBD1. Germline CDR1 reads SGHVS; CDR2 reads FQNEAQ. The ends lost 4 bases at V and 0 bases at J; junction bases unmatched: 2. The CDR3 consists of 14 residues. As DNA, the CDR3 is TGTGCCAGCAGCTCAGGGGGAATGAACACTGAAGCTTTCTTT. Translated, it gives CASSSGGMNTEAFF.

This clone was detected only a few times. The J gene is TRBJ1-2, the V gene TRBV18; TRBD1 is a possible D gene (5 bases). With 3 bases removed from V and 3 bases from J, the gap between germline ends came to 11 bases. The length of the CDR3 is 14 residues. The V gene's germline CDR1 is KGHSH and CDR2 LQKENI. The CDR3 coding sequence is TGTGCCAGCTCACCCACTCAGGGCGACTATGGCTACACCTTC. Residues: CASSPTQGDYGYTF. Full variable domain (rest looked up from reference TRBV18 and TRBJ1-2): NAGVMQNPRHLVRRRGQEARLRCSPMKGHSHVYWYRQLPEEGLKFMVYLQKENIIDESGMPKERFSAEFPKEGPSILRIQQVVRGDSAAYFCASSPTQGDYGYTFGSGTRLTVV.

This clone has just a few counts. The chain employs TRBV6-5 and TRBJ2-7; D unresolved. V lost 5 bases to trimming and J lost 7 bases, with 12 bases between them. Germline CDR1 reads MNHEY; CDR2 reads SVGAGI. The CDR3 extends over 12 amino acids. CDR3 sequence reads: CASSPLGAEQYF. The CDR3 DNA reads TGTGCCAGCAGTCCCCTCGGTGCTGAGCAGTACTTC.

V usage is TRBV6-5 and J usage is TRBJ1-1; 8 nucleotides agree with TRBD1. Trimming took 5 bases from V and 1 from J; bases not matched to a gene: 3. This CDR3 is 14 amino acids long. Germline V gene lookup returns CDR1 MNHEY and CDR2 SVGAGI. In DNA form, the CDR3 reads TGTGCCAGCAGTCGCGGGACAGGGAACACTGAAGCTTTCTTT. It translates to CASSRGTGNTEAFF.

The gene calls are TRBV11-2 and TRBJ2-1; D is unclear. V dropped 2 bases and J dropped 7 bases, with 3 bases sitting between them. The V gene's germline CDR1 is SGHAT and CDR2 FQNNGV. The CDR3 extends over 11 amino acids. The CDR3: CASSLQNEQFF. Written as DNA, the CDR3 is TGTGCCAGCAGCTTACAGAATGAGCAGTTCTTC. The full variable domain, with the rest looked up from reference TRBV11-2 and TRBJ2-1, is EAGVAQSPRYKIIEKRQSVAFWCNPISGHATLYWYQQILGQGPKLLIQFQNNGVVDDSQLPKDRFSAERLKGVDSTLKIQPAKLEDSAVYLCASSLQNEQFFGPGTRLTVL.

This clone was found a few times. The J gene is TRBJ2-7, the V gene TRBV19, with D tentatively TRBD1 (6 bases). The CDR3 loop spans 14 amino acids. Trimming removed 2 bases at V and 2 bases at J, with 10 bases between. Germline loops: CDR1 LNHDA, CDR2 SQIVND (reference sequence). As DNA, the CDR3 is TGTGCCAGTAGTATATCAGGGGACGCCTACGAGCAGTACTTC. This encodes CASSISGDAYEQYF. Filled out from reference TRBV19 and TRBJ2-7, the complete variable domain reads DGGITQSPKYLFRKEGQNVTLSCEQNLNHDAMYWYRQDPGQGLRLIYYSQIVNDFQKGDIAEGYSVSREKKESFPLTVTSAQKNPTAFYLCASSISGDAYEQYFGPGTRLTVT.

The gene calls are TRBV28 and TRBJ1-1, with TRBD1 matching over 8 bases. Trimming at V came to 4 bases and at J to 0 bases, leaving 7 bases not matched to a gene. Germline V gene sequence: CDR1 MDHEN, CDR2 SYDVKM. The CDR3 consists of 16 residues. The CDR3 nucleotides are TGTGCCAGCAGTTCCAATTACAGGGGGATGAACACTGAAGCTTTCTTT. It encodes CASSSNYRGMNTEAFF.